A single sample is the source of the 19 T cell receptor beta chains below, sequenced in a study of cytomegalovirus exposure and HLA in healthy donors. TCRdb keeps only in-frame clones here, not all; method: immunoSEQ multiplex PCR. The data contain approximately 300,000 clones, about nine tenths of them singletons. Specimen: PBMCs. These receptors came from a woman between 18 and 30 years old in good health and CMV-seronegative.

The chain combines TRBV7-9 with TRBJ1-2; TRBD1 aligns across 11 bases. The V segment lost 5 bases and the J segment 8 bases; nucleotides outside the gene matches: 13. CDR1 and CDR2 (germline): SEHNR, FQNEAQ (reference sequence). This CDR3 has 16 residues. The CDR3 sequence is CASSPRNPGQGVGYTF. Here the CDR3 DNA reads TGTGCCAGCAGCCCTAGAAACCCGGGACAGGGGGTCGGCTACACCTTC. The entire variable domain, with the rest obtained from reference TRBV7-9 and TRBJ1-2, is as follows: DTGVSQNPRHKITKRGQNVTFRCDPISEHNRLYWYRQTLGQGPEFLTYFQNEAQLEKSRLLSDRFSAERPKGSFSTLEIQRTEQGDSAMYLCASSPRNPGQGVGYTFGSGTRLTVV.

The V call is TRBV6-5, the J call TRBJ1-5; D unresolved. This CDR3 spans 15 amino acids. Trimming stripped 5 bases from V and 0 bases from J, with 11 bases between. Germline CDR1 is MNHEY and CDR2 is SVGAGI. The CDR3, as DNA: TGTGCCAGCAGTCCGCTACACTATAGCAATCAGCCCCAGCATTTT. Protein: CASSPLHYSNQPQHF.

V usage is TRBV25-1 and J usage is TRBJ2-5; 7 nucleotides line up with TRBD2. CDR1 MGHDK and CDR2 SYGVNS come from the germline V gene. This CDR3 comprises 14 residues. J lost 7 bases, V lost 6 bases, and 11 bases had no gene match. CDR3 DNA: TGTGCCAGCAGGGGGGTGGCAGCGGGGTCGACCCAGTACTTC. Translated, it gives CASRGVAAGSTQYF.

CDR3 sequence reads: CASSELAGASHEQFF. CDR3 nucleotides: TGTGCCAGCAGTGAACTAGCGGGAGCCTCCCATGAGCAGTTCTTC. This sequence joins TRBV7-3 and TRBJ2-1; 11 bases agree with TRBD2. CDR1 SGHTA and CDR2 FQGTGA come from the germline V gene. J gave up 8 bases and V 6 bases, and 9 bases lay outside the gene matches. This CDR3 has 15 residues.

This clone has at least ten counts. V and J are TRBV5-4 and TRBJ2-2; 8 bases are a match to TRBD1. This CDR3 has 15 residues. CDR1 and CDR2 (germline): SGHNT, YYREEE (reference sequence). The J segment lost 1 base and the V segment lost 7 bases, leaving 6 bases of the junction unmatched. The DNA for the CDR3 is TGTGCCAGCTCGGCCGGGACAGGGAACACCGGGGAGCTGTTTTTT. It yields the protein CASSAGTGNTGELFF. The variable domain in full, completed from reference TRBV5-4 and TRBJ2-2, reads ETGVTQSPTHLIKTRGQQVTLRCSSQSGHNTVSWYQQALGQGPQFIFQYYREEENGRGNFPPRFSGLQFPNYSSELNVNALELDDSALYLCASSAGTGNTGELFFGEGSRLTVL.

The chain has TRBV7-2 and TRBJ2-4, with TRBD2 matching 12 bases. Germline CDR1 is SGHTA and CDR2 is FQGNSA. The CDR3 sequence is 19 residues long. Trimming took 4 bases from V and 1 from J; bases not matched to a gene: 11. CDR3 amino acids: CASSSRLAGASGAKNIQYF. CDR3 bases: TGTGCCAGCAGCTCCCGACTAGCGGGAGCCTCAGGGGCCAAAAACATTCAGTACTTC.

This clone was counted once. V usage is TRBV7-6 and J usage is TRBJ2-3; 10 bases align to TRBD2. Unmatched junction bases numbered 5, after V lost 5 bases and J lost 6 bases. This CDR3 region has 14 residues. Germline V gene lookup returns CDR1 SGHVS and CDR2 FNYEAQ. The CDR3 protein is CASSRLAGLDTQYF. CDR3 coding DNA: TGTGCCAGCAGCCGACTAGCGGGTCTTGATACGCAGTATTTT.

The V gene is TRBV5-1, the J gene TRBJ2-7; possibly TRBD1 for D (8 bases). The CDR3 is 16 amino acids. CDR1 and CDR2 (germline): SGHRS, YFSETQ. V was clipped by 1 base and J by 3 bases, with 17 bases between them. The CDR3: CASSLLGGTGDYEQYF. As DNA, the CDR3 is TGCGCCAGCAGCTTGTTGGGGGGGACAGGAGACTACGAGCAGTACTTC.

This clone was recorded a few times. The same CDR3 is also encoded by other DNA sequences in this sample. The CDR3 sequence: CASSPPGQGVYEQYF. In DNA form, the CDR3 reads TGTGCCAGCTCACCACCGGGACAGGGAGTCTACGAGCAGTACTTC. The V gene is TRBV18, the J gene TRBJ2-7; 9 bases agree with TRBD1. CDR3 size: 15 residues. Losses at the gene ends were 0 bases for V and 3 bases for J; bases not matched to a gene: 3. The germline V gene encodes CDR1 KGHSH and CDR2 LQKENI. The full variable domain, with the rest looked up from reference TRBV18 and TRBJ2-7, is NAGVMQNPRHLVRRRGQEARLRCSPMKGHSHVYWYRQLPEEGLKFMVYLQKENIIDESGMPKERFSAEFPKEGPSILRIQQVVRGDSAAYFCASSPPGQGVYEQYFGPGTRLTVT.

V is TRBV28 and J is TRBJ1-5; 10 nucleotides align to TRBD1. Germline V gene lookup returns CDR1 MDHEN and CDR2 SYDVKM. The CDR3 covers 16 residues. J was trimmed by 5 bases and V by 6 bases; bases with no gene match: 10. This CDR3 reads CASRPRPDRGHQPQHF. The CDR3 DNA reads as TGTGCCAGCAGACCCCGCCCTGACAGGGGGCATCAGCCCCAGCATTTT.

As to this clone: One end of the junction is discordant with germline, which a read error may explain. CDR3 DNA: TGCAGTGCTAGGGGGGGTTTTGGCCTCCTCTTC. This encodes CSARGGFGLLF. The rearrangement joins TRBV20-1 to TRBJ1-2; possibly TRBD1 for D (5 bases). CDR1 and CDR2 from the germline V gene are DFQATT and SNEGSKA (reference sequence). The CDR3 is 11 residues long.

The V and J genes are TRBV28 and TRBJ2-7; D not resolved. V lost 6 bases and J lost 3, with 15 bases in between. The CDR3 totals 14 residues. Germline V gene lookup returns CDR1 MDHEN and CDR2 SYDVKM. CDR3 amino acids: CASSPIGRVYEQYF. CDR3 in DNA: TGTGCCAGCAGCCCCATAGGCCGGGTCTACGAGCAGTACTTC. Combining the CDR3 with reference TRBV28 and TRBJ2-7 gives the whole variable domain DVKVTQSSRYLVKRTGEKVFLECVQDMDHENMFWYRQDPGLGLRLIYFSYDVKMKEKGDIPEGYSVSREKKERFSLILESASTNQTSMYLCASSPIGRVYEQYFGPGTRLTVT.

The chain joins TRBV7-8 to TRBJ1-1, with D possibly TRBD1 on 5 matching bases. With 1 base removed from V and 4 bases from J, the gap between germline ends came to 7 bases. The CDR3 consists of 13 residues. Germline V CDR1 and CDR2: SGHVS, FQNEAQ. The CDR3 DNA follows: TGTGCCAGCAGCTTAGGGGGGGGCACTGAAGCTTTCTTT. This codes for CASSLGGGTEAFF. Together with reference TRBV7-8 and TRBJ1-1, the CDR3 gives the full variable domain: GAGVSQSPRYKVAKRGQDVALRCDPISGHVSLFWYQQALGQGPEFLTYFQNEAQLDKSGLPSDRFFAERPEGSVSTLKIQRTQQEDSAVYLCASSLGGGTEAFFGQGTRLTVV.

The V and J genes are TRBV7-2 and TRBJ1-2, with 10 bases that match TRBD1. Unmatched junction bases numbered 15, after V lost 8 bases and J lost 3 bases. Germline assignment: CDR1 SGHTA and CDR2 FQGNSA. The CDR3 runs 17 residues. DNA for the CDR3: TGTGCCAGCGGCCACAGACAGGGGGCCGGGGGTGACTATGGCTACACCTTC. Protein: CASGHRQGAGGDYGYTF.

This clone was found a few times. The J gene is TRBJ2-2, the V gene TRBV6-1, with D possibly matching TRBD1 (6 bases). Trimming cost V 10 bases and J 3 bases, with 12 bases left between them. Germline CDR1 MNHNS, CDR2 SASEGT. The CDR3 extends over 13 amino acids. CDR3 nucleotide sequence: TGTGCCACCTCAGGGGTAGACACCGGGGAGCTGTTTTTT. Translating it yields CATSGVDTGELFF.

The rearrangement links TRBV28 to TRBJ2-1, with TRBD2 identical over 14 bases. In germline, CDR1 is MDHEN, CDR2 SYDVKM. The CDR3 is 14 residues long. The V gene end was trimmed by 7 bases and the J gene end by 6 bases; junction bases not matched to a gene: 2. The CDR3 spells CASKGLAGVNEQFF. The CDR3 nucleotides read TGTGCCAGCAAGGGACTAGCGGGAGTCAATGAGCAGTTCTTC.

V and J are TRBV30 and TRBJ2-3; no reliable D call. Germline lookup yields CDR1 GTSNPN and CDR2 SVGIG (reference sequence). V lost 3 bases to trimming and J lost 7 bases, with 11 bases between them. This CDR3 has 12 residues. CDR3 loop: CAWSRDSNTQYF. CDR3 nucleotides: TGTGCCTGGAGCCGAGATTCGAATACGCAGTATTTT.

CDR3 sequence (DNA): TGTGCCAGCAGTCTCAGGCTTGGGGAGGGAAACACCATATATTTT. This codes for CASSLRLGEGNTIYF. V and J are TRBV7-8 and TRBJ1-3; no reliable D call. Germline CDR1 SGHVS, CDR2 FQNEAQ. The CDR3 length is 15 residues. Trimming shortened V by 6 bases and J by 4 bases, and 16 bases separated the two germline ends.

This clone was detected a few times. The same CDR3 arises from other DNA sequences in this sample as well. The chain uses TRBV9 and TRBJ2-1, with 9 bases lining up with TRBD2. With V trimmed by 2 bases and J by 0 bases, 0 bases remained unmatched. CDR1 and CDR2 (germline): SGDLS, YYNGEE. The CDR3 runs 15 residues. For the CDR3, the DNA is TGTGCCAGCAGCGTTAGCGGGAGCTCCTACAATGAGCAGTTCTTC. It encodes CASSVSGSSYNEQFF. Full variable domain (rest looked up from reference TRBV9 and TRBJ2-1): DSGVTQTPKHLITATGQRVTLRCSPRSGDLSVYWYQQSLDQGLQFLIQYYNGEERAKGNILERFSAQQFPDLHSELNLSSLELGDSALYFCASSVSGSSYNEQFFGPGTRLTVL.